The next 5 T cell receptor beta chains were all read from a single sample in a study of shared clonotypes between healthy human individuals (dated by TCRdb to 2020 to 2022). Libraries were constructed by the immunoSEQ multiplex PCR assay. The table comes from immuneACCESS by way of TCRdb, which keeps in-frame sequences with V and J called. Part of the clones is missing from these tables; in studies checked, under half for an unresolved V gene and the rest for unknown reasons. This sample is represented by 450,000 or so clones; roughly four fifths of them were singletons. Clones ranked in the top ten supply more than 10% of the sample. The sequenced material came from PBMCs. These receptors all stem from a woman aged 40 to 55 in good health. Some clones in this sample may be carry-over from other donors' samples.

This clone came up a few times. The CDR3 region has the DNA TGTGCCAGCAGCTTGGTCGGGGCTTACTCTGAGCAGTACTTC. Its protein is CASSLVGAYSEQYF. This chain joins TRBV5-4 and TRBJ2-7; D may correspond to TRBD1 or TRBD2 (5 bases each). CDR3 length equals 14 residues. The V and J ends lost 0 bases and 7 bases respectively, with 14 bases between them. The V gene's germline CDR1 is SGHNT and CDR2 YYREEE (reference sequence).

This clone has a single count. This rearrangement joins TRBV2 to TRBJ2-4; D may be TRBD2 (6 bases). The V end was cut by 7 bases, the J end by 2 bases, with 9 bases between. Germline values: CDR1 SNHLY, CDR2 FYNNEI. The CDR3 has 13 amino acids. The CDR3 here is CASKEGTKNIQYF. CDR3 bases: TGTGCCAGCAAGGAGGGAACCAAAAACATTCAGTACTTC.

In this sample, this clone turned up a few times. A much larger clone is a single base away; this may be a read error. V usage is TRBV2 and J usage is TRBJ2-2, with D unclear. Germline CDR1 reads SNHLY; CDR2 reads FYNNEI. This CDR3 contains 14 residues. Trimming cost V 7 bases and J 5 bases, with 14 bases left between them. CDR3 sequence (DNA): TGTGCCAGCAATGATCGTCCTGGGACCGGGGAGCTGTTTTTT. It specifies CASNDRPGTGELFF.

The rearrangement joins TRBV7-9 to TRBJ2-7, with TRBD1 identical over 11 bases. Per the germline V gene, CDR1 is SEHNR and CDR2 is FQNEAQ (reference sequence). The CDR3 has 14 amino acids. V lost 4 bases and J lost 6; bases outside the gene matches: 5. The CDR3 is CASSSGQGAVEQYF. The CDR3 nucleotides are TGTGCCAGCAGCTCAGGACAGGGGGCCGTCGAGCAGTACTTC.

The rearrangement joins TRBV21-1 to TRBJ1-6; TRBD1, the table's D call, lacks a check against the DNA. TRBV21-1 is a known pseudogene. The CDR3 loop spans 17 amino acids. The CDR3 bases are TGTGCCAGCAGCAAATGGGGACAGGGGGGGTTCGAATCACCCCTCCACTTT. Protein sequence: CASSKWGQGGFESPLHF.